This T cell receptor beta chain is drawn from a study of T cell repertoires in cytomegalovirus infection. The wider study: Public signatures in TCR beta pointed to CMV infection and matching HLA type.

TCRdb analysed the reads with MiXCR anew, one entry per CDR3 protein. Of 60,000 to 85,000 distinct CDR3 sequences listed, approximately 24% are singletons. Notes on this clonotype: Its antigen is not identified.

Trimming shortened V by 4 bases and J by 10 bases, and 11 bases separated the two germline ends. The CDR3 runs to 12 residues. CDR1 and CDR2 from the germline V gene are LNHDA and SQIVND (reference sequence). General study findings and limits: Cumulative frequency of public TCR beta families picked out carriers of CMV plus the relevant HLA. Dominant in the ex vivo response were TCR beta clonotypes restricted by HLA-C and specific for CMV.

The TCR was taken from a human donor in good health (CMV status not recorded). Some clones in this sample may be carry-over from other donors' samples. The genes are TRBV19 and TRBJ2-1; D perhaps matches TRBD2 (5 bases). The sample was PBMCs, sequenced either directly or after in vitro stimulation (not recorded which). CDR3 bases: TGTGCCAGTAGTACCCTAGCCAGGGAGCAGTTCTTC. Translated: CASSTLAREQFF.